This is a list of T cell receptor beta chains from one sample in a study of cytomegalovirus exposure and HLA in healthy donors. Clones were read by immunoSEQ multiplex PCR, and TCRdb kept only the in-frame ones, dropping some. The clone table shows approximately 150,000 clones, with the ten largest holding less than 2%. Sample: PBMCs. These receptors originate from a woman between 40 and 55 years old in good health and CMV-seronegative. CDR3s include the opening cysteine and the closing phenylalanine or tryptophan. D genes are given only for firm matches.

d_call,cdr3_length,v_call,j_call,cdr3_aa,cdr3_nt
TRBD1,16,TRBV18,TRBJ1-2,CASSLGQGAGDYGYTF,TGTGCCAGCTCACTTGGACAGGGGGCAGGGGACTATGGCTACACCTTC
TRBD2,14,TRBV7-3,TRBJ2-5,CAIGLAGVVETQYF,TGTGCCATTGGACTAGCGGGGGTAGTAGAGACCCAGTACTTC
-,14,TRBV5-1,TRBJ1-2,CASSLLDRDYGYTF,TGCGCCAGCAGCTTGCTCGACAGAGACTATGGCTACACCTTC
-,13,TRBV5-1,TRBJ2-7,CASSSTGDYEQYF,TGCGCCAGCAGCTCGACGGGAGACTACGAGCAGTACTTC
-,13,TRBV5-4,TRBJ2-3,CASSIRDPDTQYF,TGTGCCAGCAGCATCCGGGATCCAGATACGCAGTATTTT
TRBD2,16,TRBV4-1,TRBJ2-2,CASSLTSGANTGELFF,TGCGCCAGCAGCCTTACCAGCGGGGCGAACACCGGGGAGCTGTTTTTT
-,14,TRBV5-1,TRBJ2-3,CASSPGQVTDTQYF,TGCGCCAGCAGCCCTGGACAAGTCACAGATACGCAGTATTTT
TRBD1,12,TRBV29-1,TRBJ2-1,CSVRQGVNEQFF,TGCAGCGTTCGCCAGGGGGTAAATGAGCAGTTCTTC
TRBD1,15,TRBV6-1,TRBJ2-5,CASSNTGQGQETQYF,TGTGCCAGCAGTAACACGGGACAGGGGCAAGAGACCCAGTACTTC
-,15,TRBV6-1,TRBJ1-2,CASSEPGTGERGYTF,TGTGCCAGCAGTGAACCAGGGACGGGGGAGAGGGGCTACACCTTC
TRBD1,14,TRBV9,TRBJ2-3,CASSRQGPTDTQYF,TGTGCCAGCAGCCGACAGGGACCCACAGATACGCAGTATTTT
-,15,TRBV9,TRBJ1-5,CASSVEPGQAQPQHF,TGTGCCAGCAGCGTAGAGCCGGGACAAGCTCAGCCCCAGCATTTT
TRBD1,15,TRBV7-2,TRBJ2-7,CASSSTGHPLYEQYF,TGTGCCAGCAGCTCGACAGGGCACCCCCTCTACGAGCAGTACTTC
-,14,TRBV7-3,TRBJ2-1,CASSFGGPNNEQFF,TGTGCCAGCAGCTTCGGGGGACCTAACAATGAGCAGTTCTTC